Listed here are 16 T cell receptor beta chains from one sample, sequenced in a study of CXCR3-negative and CXCR3-positive naive CD8 T cells. Study-wide results and caveats: Comparison of naive cells showed more hydrophobic TRB CDR3s in CXCR3-positive than in CXCR3-negative naive cells.

The TRB libraries of cDNA were built by UMI-labeled 5' RACE. TCRdb processed the 5' RACE reads again and assigns one entry to each CDR3 protein, with no DNA. The sample table includes about 6,800 distinct CDR3 sequences. Antigen specificity for these receptors is unknown. Sample: naive CXCR3+ CD8+ T cells from blood. The subset here: CD45RO-CCR7+CD27+CD95- naive CD8+ T cells expressing CXCR3 (TNR3+). These receptors were collected from a human donor in good health. Some clones in this sample may be carry-over from other donors' samples.

The rearrangement links TRBV3-1 to TRBJ2-5. The CDR3 consists of 13 residues. Per the germline V gene, CDR1 is LGHDT and CDR2 is YNNKEL (reference sequence). The CDR3 protein is CASRVRSQETQYF.

The chain carries TRBV29-1 and TRBJ1-4. The V gene's germline CDR1 is SQVTM and CDR2 ANQGSEA. The CDR3 runs 13 residues. The CDR3 spells CSVAFWANEKLFF.

The chain recombines TRBV13 with TRBJ2-7. CDR3 length: 12 amino acids. Germline-derived CDR1 and CDR2 are PRHDT and FYEKMQ (reference sequence). CDR3 amino acids: CASGQGSYEQYF.

This chain connects TRBV7-9 to TRBJ2-7; checking the TCRdb D call of TRBD2 is not possible without DNA. CDR1 is SEHNR and CDR2 is FQNEAQ in the germline V gene (reference sequence). This CDR3 has 18 amino acids. CDR3 sequence reads: CASSRGKMGTSGSHEQYF.

This sequence joins TRBV7-2 and TRBJ1-2; TCRdb calls TRBD1, which cannot be checked without DNA. The CDR3 consists of 15 residues. Germline CDR1 reads SGHTA; CDR2 reads FQGNSA. The CDR3 loop is CASSEVGQEDYGYTF. The whole variable domain, remainder taken from reference TRBV7-2 and TRBJ1-2, is GAGVSQSPSNKVTEKGKDVELRCDPISGHTALYWYRQSLGQGLEFLIYFQGNSAPDKSGLPSDRFSAERTGGSVSTLTIQRTQQEDSAVYLCASSEVGQEDYGYTFGSGTRLTVV.

This chain connects TRBV25-1 to TRBJ2-1. Germline CDR1 and CDR2: MGHDK and SYGVNS. This CDR3 region has 16 residues. CDR3 in amino acids: CASSDPERRSYNEQFF.

This clonotype is deemed medium-sized by its frequency. V and J are TRBV28 and TRBJ2-1; the TRBD2 assignment by TCRdb is unverifiable without DNA. The CDR3 extends over 13 amino acids. Per the germline V gene, CDR1 is MDHEN and CDR2 is SYDVKM. CDR3 sequence reads: CASSFLAWDEQFF.

Considering frequency, this clonotype is medium-sized. The rearrangement links TRBV7-8 to TRBJ2-7; with no DNA, the TCRdb D assignment of TRBD2 cannot be verified. The germline V gene encodes CDR1 SGHVS and CDR2 FQNEAQ. The CDR3 is 16 amino acids. The CDR3 is CASSLTPGLTSYEQYF.

This clonotype counts as medium-sized by frequency. This chain connects TRBV28 to TRBJ2-1; as DNA is missing, the TRBD2 call by TCRdb cannot be tested. Looked up from germline, CDR1 is MDHEN and CDR2 is SYDVKM. The CDR3 extends over 16 amino acids. Here the CDR3 reads CASSLGLVSSYNEQFF.

This clonotype is identified as medium-sized from frequency. The chain links TRBV5-1 to TRBJ2-7; the TRBD2 assignment by TCRdb is unverifiable without DNA. The CDR3 runs 16 residues. CDR1 is SGHRS and CDR2 is YFSETQ in the germline V gene. The CDR3 sequence: CASSSVAGGTSYEQYF. The full variable domain, in which reference TRBV5-1 and TRBJ2-7 provide the parts outside the CDR3, is KAGVTQTPRYLIKTRGQQVTLSCSPISGHRSVSWYQQTPGQGLQFLFEYFSETQRNKGNFPGRFSGRQFSNSRSEMNVSTLELGDSALYLCASSSVAGGTSYEQYFGPGTRLTVT.

This clonotype is deemed medium-sized by its frequency. The chain is built from TRBV28 and TRBJ2-7; TCRdb selects TRBD1, and the lack of DNA leaves this call unchecked. The CDR3 runs to 12 residues. Per the germline V gene, CDR1 is MDHEN and CDR2 is SYDVKM. CDR3 region: CASSLRGYEQYF.

V usage is TRBV21-1 and J usage is TRBJ2-1; absent DNA, TCRdb's TRBD1 call cannot be checked. TRBV21-1 is described as a pseudogene. This CDR3 is 14 amino acids long. This chain's CDR3 is CASMAGAPCVEQFF.

This clonotype is called medium-sized based on its frequency. The V gene is TRBV10-3, the J gene TRBJ2-5. Germline V gives CDR1 ENHRY, CDR2 SYGVKD. The CDR3 has 13 amino acids. CDR3 sequence: CAISEDYQETQYF.

This clonotype shows up as medium-sized (0.01 to 0.1%) by frequency. The chain combines TRBV29-1 with TRBJ2-7. Germline CDR1 and CDR2: SQVTM and ANQGSEA. The CDR3 is 16 residues long. CDR3 sequence reads: CSVKRGERGWGYEQYF.

According to its frequency, this clonotype is medium-sized. The chain joins TRBV6-2 or TRBV6-3 to TRBJ2-7. The CDR3 has 13 amino acids. Germline V gene lookup returns CDR1 MNHEY and CDR2 SVGEGT. The CDR3 protein is CASIDLSSYEQYF.

This clonotype shows up as medium-sized by frequency. V usage is TRBV10-3 and J usage is TRBJ2-7; with no DNA, the TCRdb D assignment of TRBD1 cannot be verified. CDR1 and CDR2 (germline): ENHRY, SYGVKD. CDR3 length: 14 amino acids. The CDR3 protein is CAISEAGTVYEQYF.